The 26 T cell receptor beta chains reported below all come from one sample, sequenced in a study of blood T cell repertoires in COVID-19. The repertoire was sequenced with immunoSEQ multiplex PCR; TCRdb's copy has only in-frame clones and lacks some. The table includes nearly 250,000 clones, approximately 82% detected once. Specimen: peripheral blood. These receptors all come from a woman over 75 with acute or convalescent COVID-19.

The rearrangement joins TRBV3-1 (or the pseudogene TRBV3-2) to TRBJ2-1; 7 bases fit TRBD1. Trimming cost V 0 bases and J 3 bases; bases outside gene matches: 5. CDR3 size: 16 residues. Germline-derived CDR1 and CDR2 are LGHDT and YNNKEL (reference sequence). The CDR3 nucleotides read TGTGCCAGCAGCCAAGATCCCTGGACAGGCTACAATGAGCAGTTCTTC. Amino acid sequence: CASSQDPWTGYNEQFF.

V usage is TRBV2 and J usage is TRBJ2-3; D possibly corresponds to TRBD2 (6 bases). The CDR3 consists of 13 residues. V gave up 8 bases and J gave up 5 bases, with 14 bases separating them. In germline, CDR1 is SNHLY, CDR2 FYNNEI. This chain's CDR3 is CASLAEGLDTQYF. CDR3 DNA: TGTGCCAGCTTGGCGGAGGGGTTAGATACGCAGTATTTT.

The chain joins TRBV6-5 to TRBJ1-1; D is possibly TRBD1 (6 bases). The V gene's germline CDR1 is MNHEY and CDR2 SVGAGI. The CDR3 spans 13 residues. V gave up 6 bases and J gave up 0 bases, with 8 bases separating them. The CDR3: CASRWDMNTEAFF. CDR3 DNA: TGTGCCAGCAGATGGGACATGAACACTGAAGCTTTCTTT.

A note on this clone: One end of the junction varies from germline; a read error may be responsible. The CDR3 region has the DNA TGTGCTAGCAGCTTAGGGTACCAGGGGGCTGCAGATACGCAGTATTTT. This codes for CASSLGYQGAADTQYF. This sequence joins TRBV7-7 and TRBJ2-3; 8 bases map to TRBD1. The CDR3 is 16 amino acids. CDR1 and CDR2 from the germline V gene are SSHAT and FNYEAQ (reference sequence).

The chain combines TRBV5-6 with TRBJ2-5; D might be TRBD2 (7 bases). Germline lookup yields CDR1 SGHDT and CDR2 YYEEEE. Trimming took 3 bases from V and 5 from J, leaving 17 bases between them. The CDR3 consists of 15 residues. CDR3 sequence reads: CASSSTGRVLETQYF. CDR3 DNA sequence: TGTGCCAGCAGCTCCACAGGGAGGGTGTTGGAGACCCAGTACTTC.

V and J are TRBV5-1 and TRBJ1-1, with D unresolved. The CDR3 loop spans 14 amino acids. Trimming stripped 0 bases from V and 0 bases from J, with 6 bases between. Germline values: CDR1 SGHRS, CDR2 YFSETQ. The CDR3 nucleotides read TGCGCCAGCAGCTTGGCGCGATTGAACACTGAAGCTTTCTTT. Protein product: CASSLARLNTEAFF.

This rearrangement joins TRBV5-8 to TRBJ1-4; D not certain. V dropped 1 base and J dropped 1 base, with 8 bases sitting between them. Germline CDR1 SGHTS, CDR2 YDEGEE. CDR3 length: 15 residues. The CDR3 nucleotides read TGTGCCAGCAGCTTGAACGGACTAACTAATGAAAAACTGTTTTTT. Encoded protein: CASSLNGLTNEKLFF.

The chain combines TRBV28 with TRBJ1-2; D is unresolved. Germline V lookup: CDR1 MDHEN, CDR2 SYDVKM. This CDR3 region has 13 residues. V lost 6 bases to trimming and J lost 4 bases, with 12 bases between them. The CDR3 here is CASSTGSFYGYTF. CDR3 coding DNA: TGTGCCAGCAGCACCGGGAGTTTCTATGGCTACACCTTC.

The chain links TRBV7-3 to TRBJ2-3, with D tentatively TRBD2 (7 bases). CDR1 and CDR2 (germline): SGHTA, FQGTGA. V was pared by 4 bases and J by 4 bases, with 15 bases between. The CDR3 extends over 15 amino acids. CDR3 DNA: TGTGCCAGCAGCTGGACCGGGGGGCTAGCAGATACGCAGTATTTT. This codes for CASSWTGGLADTQYF.

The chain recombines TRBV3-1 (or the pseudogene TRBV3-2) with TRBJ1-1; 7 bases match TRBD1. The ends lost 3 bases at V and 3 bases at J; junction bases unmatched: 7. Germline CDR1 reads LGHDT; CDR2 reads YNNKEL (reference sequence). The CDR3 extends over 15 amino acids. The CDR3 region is CASSHRQGADTEAFF. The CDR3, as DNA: TGTGCCAGCAGCCACCGACAGGGTGCTGACACTGAAGCTTTCTTT.

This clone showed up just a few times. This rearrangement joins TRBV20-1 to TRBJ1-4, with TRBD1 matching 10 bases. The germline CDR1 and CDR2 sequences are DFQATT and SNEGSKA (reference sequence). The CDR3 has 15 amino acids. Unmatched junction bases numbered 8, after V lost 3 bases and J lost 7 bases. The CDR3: CSASRGQGEGEKLFF. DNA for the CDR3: TGCAGTGCTAGTCGAGGACAGGGGGAGGGTGAAAAACTGTTTTTT.

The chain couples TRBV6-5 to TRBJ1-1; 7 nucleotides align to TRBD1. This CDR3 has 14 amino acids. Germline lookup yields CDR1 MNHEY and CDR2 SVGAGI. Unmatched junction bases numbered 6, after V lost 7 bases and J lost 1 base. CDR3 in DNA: TGTGCCAGCACCAGACGGACAGGGAACACTGAAGCTTTCTTT. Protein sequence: CASTRRTGNTEAFF.

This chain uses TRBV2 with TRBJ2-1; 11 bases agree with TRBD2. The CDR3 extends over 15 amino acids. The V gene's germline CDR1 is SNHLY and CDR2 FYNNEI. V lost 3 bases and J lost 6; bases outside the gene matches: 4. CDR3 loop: CASSESSGGVNEQFF. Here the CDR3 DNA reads TGTGCCAGCAGTGAGAGTAGCGGGGGGGTCAATGAGCAGTTCTTC.

In nucleotides, the CDR3 is TGCGCCAGCAGCTTATCGGTGGGGACGGAGGGCTCCAAAGCTTTCTTT. This codes for CASSLSVGTEGSKAFF. The rearrangement links TRBV5-1 to TRBJ1-1, with a possible D match to TRBD1 (5 bases). V lost 2 bases, J lost 9 bases, and 23 bases lay in between. The CDR3 contains 16 residues. Germline CDR1 SGHRS, CDR2 YFSETQ. Based on the CDR3 plus reference TRBV5-1 and TRBJ1-1, the full variable domain is KAGVTQTPRYLIKTRGQQVTLSCSPISGHRSVSWYQQTPGQGLQFLFEYFSETQRNKGNFPGRFSGRQFSNSRSEMNVSTLELGDSALYLCASSLSVGTEGSKAFFGQGTRLTVV.

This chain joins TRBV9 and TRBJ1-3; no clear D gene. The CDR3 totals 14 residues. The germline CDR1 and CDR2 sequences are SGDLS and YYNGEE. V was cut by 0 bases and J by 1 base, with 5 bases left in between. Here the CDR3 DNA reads TGTGCCAGCAGCGTAGAATCATCTGGAAACACCATATATTTT. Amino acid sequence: CASSVESSGNTIYF. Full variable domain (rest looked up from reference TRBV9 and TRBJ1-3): DSGVTQTPKHLITATGQRVTLRCSPRSGDLSVYWYQQSLDQGLQFLIQYYNGEERAKGNILERFSAQQFPDLHSELNLSSLELGDSALYFCASSVESSGNTIYFGEGSWLTVV.

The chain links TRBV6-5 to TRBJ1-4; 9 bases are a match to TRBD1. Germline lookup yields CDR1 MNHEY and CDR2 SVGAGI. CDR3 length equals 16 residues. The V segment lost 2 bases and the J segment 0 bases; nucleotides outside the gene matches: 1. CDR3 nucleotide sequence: TGTGCCAGCAGTTACGACAGGGGGGCAACTAATGAAAAACTGTTTTTT. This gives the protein CASSYDRGATNEKLFF.

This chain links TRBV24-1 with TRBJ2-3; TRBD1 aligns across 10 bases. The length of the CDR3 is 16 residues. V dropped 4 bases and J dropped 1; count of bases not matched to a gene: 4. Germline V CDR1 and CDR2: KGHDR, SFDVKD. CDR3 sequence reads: CATSEQTGGGTDTQYF. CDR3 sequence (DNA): TGTGCCACCAGTGAGCAGACAGGGGGCGGCACAGATACGCAGTATTTT.

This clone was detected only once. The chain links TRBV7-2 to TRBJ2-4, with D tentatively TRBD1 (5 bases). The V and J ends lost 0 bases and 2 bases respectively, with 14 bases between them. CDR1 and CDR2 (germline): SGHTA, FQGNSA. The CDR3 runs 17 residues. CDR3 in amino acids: CASSLARAGNPKNIQYF. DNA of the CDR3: TGTGCCAGCAGCTTAGCGCGCGCAGGGAATCCCAAAAACATTCAGTACTTC.

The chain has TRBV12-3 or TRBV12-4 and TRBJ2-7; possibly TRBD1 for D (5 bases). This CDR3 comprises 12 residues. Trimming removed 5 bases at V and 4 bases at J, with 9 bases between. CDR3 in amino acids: CASSATGYEQYF. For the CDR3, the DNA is TGTGCCAGCAGTGCAACAGGTTACGAGCAGTACTTC.

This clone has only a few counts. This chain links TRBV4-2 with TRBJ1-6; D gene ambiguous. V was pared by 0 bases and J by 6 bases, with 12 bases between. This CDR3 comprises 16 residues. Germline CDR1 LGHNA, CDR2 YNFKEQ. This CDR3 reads CASSQEFTGGNSPLHF. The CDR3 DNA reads TGTGCCAGCAGCCAAGAATTTACGGGTGGTAATTCACCCCTCCACTTT.

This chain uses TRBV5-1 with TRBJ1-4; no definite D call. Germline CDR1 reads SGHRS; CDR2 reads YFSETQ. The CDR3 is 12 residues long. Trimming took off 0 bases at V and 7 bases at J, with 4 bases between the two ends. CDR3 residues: CASSLAFEKLFF. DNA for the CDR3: TGCGCCAGCAGCTTGGCCTTTGAAAAACTGTTTTTT. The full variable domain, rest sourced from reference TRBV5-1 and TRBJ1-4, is KAGVTQTPRYLIKTRGQQVTLSCSPISGHRSVSWYQQTPGQGLQFLFEYFSETQRNKGNFPGRFSGRQFSNSRSEMNVSTLELGDSALYLCASSLAFEKLFFGSGTQLSVL.

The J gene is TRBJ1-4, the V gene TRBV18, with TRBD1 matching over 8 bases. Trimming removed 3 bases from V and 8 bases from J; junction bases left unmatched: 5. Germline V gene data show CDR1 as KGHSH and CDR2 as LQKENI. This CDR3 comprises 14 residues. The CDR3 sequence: CASSPDRVVEKLFF. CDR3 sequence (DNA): TGTGCCAGCTCACCGGACAGGGTTGTCGAAAAACTGTTTTTT. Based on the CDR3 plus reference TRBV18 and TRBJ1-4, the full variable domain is NAGVMQNPRHLVRRRGQEARLRCSPMKGHSHVYWYRQLPEEGLKFMVYLQKENIIDESGMPKERFSAEFPKEGPSILRIQQVVRGDSAAYFCASSPDRVVEKLFFGSGTQLSVL.

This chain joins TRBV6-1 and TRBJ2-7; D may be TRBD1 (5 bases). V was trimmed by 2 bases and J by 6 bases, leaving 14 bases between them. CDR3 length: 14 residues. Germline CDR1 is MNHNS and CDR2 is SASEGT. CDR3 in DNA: TGTGCCAGCAGTGAATTAAAGGGGTTTAGCGAGCAGTACTTC. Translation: CASSELKGFSEQYF.

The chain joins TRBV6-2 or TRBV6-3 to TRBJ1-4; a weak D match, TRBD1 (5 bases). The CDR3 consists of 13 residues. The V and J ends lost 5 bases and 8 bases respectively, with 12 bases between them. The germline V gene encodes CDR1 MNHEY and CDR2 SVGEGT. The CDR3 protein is CASSTSYREKLFF. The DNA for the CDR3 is TGTGCCAGCAGTACGTCTTACAGGGAAAAACTGTTTTTT.

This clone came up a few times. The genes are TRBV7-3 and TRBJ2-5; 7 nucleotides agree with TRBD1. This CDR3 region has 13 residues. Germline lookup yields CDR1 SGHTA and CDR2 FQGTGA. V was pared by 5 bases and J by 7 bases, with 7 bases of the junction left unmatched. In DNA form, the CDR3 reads TGTGCCAGCAGCATCACAGGGGCGGGGACCCAGTACTTC. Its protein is CASSITGAGTQYF.

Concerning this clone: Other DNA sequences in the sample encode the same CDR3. CDR3 sequence: CASSLSGTGVETQYF. CDR3 in DNA: TGCGCCAGCAGCTTGTCCGGGACAGGGGTCGAGACCCAGTACTTC. This chain links TRBV5-1 with TRBJ2-5, with TRBD1 identical over 10 bases. Unmatched junction bases numbered 5, after V lost 1 base and J lost 5 bases. CDR3 length: 15 residues. Germline V gene lookup returns CDR1 SGHRS and CDR2 YFSETQ.